The following is a T cell receptor (beta chain) sequence with its context. What it recognizes is unknown. These data are taken from a study of T cell repertoires in cytomegalovirus infection. Study in general: Public TCR beta signatures provided an indication of both CMV infection and a matching HLA type. General study findings and limits: Accumulated public TCR beta family frequency recognized individuals carrying CMV together with the relevant HLA. HLA-C-restricted CMV clonotypes gave the most frequent clonotype in two of eight donors.

Germline V lookup: CDR1 MNHEY, CDR2 SVGEGT. CDR3 length equals 14 residues. Trimming shortened V by 4 bases and J by 4 bases, and 13 bases separated the two germline ends. TCRdb itself ran the reads through MiXCR, one entry per CDR3 protein. The sample has 150,000 to 200,000 distinct CDR3 sequences; less than 9.5% are singletons. V and J are TRBV6-2 or TRBV6-3 and TRBJ1-2; D gene uncertain. The clonotype was recovered from a human donor in good health (CMV status not recorded). Some clones in this sample may be carry-over from other donors' samples. Sequenced input: PBMCs. CDR3 sequence reads: CASSLVDATYGYTF. CDR3 in DNA: TGTGCCAGCAGTTTGGTGGACGCTACCTATGGCTACACCTTC.